A selection of T cell receptor beta chains follows, all from one sample in a study of early T cells in non-severe SARS-CoV-2 infection. MiXCR, applied by TCRdb to the 5' RACE reads, yields one record per CDR3 protein. The sample shows tens of thousands of distinct CDR3 sequences, roughly an eighth of them seen only once. Material: whole blood, obtained at baseline. The receptors originated from an adult who was a healthcare worker with PCR-confirmed SARS-CoV-2 infection or an uninfected control (not recorded which). Each CDR3 is given with its conserved first and last residue. D genes are given only for firm matches. Not every row has a clone size; where given, it reads once, few, many or a size class.

cdr3_aa cdr3_nt d_call clone_size j_call v_call
CASKEQVRSYNEQFF TGTGCCTCAAAGGAACAGGTCCGCTCCTACAATGAGCAGTTCTTC - - TRBJ2-1 TRBV27
CASSLQRRLSYEQYF TGTGCCAGCAGTTTACAGCGGCGTCTCTCCTACGAGCAGTACTTC - many TRBJ2-7 TRBV12-3/TRBV12-4
CASSPRGLAGGNEQYF TGTGCCAGCAGTCCTAGAGGACTAGCGGGAGGTAACGAGCAGTACTTC TRBD2 - TRBJ2-7 TRBV12-3/TRBV12-4
CASSAYGDAFF TGTGCCAGCAGTGCCTATGGCGACGCTTTCTTT - many TRBJ1-1 TRBV2
CAISEWREGLHTQYF TGTGCCATCAGTGAGTGGCGGGAGGGTTTACATACGCAGTATTTT TRBD2 - TRBJ2-3 TRBV10-3
CASSPERGGRDTQYF TGTGCCAGCAGCCCTGAGCGGGGGGGCCGCGATACGCAGTATTTT TRBD2 few TRBJ2-3 TRBV7-9
CSATSGLAGGSSYNEQFF TGCAGTGCCACCTCAGGACTAGCGGGAGGAAGCTCCTACAATGAGCAGTTCTTC TRBD2 few TRBJ2-1 TRBV20-1
CASSLEGRISSTDTQYF TGTGCCAGCAGCTTAGAGGGGCGGATTTCTAGCACAGATACGCAGTATTTT - many TRBJ2-3 TRBV7-9
CASSLDWSSTQPQHF TGTGCCAGCAGCTTAGATTGGAGCAGCACACAGCCCCAGCATTTT - once TRBJ1-5 TRBV7-2
CASSARRGSTDTQYF TGTGCCAGCAGTGCCAGGCGGGGTAGCACAGATACGCAGTATTTT - few TRBJ2-3 TRBV2
CAWSKVLNTEAFF TGTGCCTGGAGTAAGGTGCTGAACACTGAAGCTTTCTTT - - TRBJ1-1 TRBV30
CATGQRGTGELFF TGTGCCACCGGACAGCGCGGCACCGGGGAGCTGTTTTTT - - TRBJ2-2 TRBV2
CASSGRAGGVNEQFF TGTGCCAGCAGCGGGCGAGCGGGAGGGGTCAATGAGCAGTTCTTC TRBD2 - TRBJ2-1 TRBV4-2
CASSLVAAQGGYTF TGTGCCAGCAGCTTAGTGGCTGCACAGGGTGGCTACACCTTC - - TRBJ1-2 TRBV7-8
CASSKDPGHQETQYF TGTGCCAGCAGCAAGGACCCAGGGCACCAAGAGACCCAGTACTTC - - TRBJ2-5 TRBV7-2
CASSIGARTAYGYTF TGTGCCAGTAGTATTGGGGCCCGGACAGCCTATGGCTACACCTTC - few TRBJ1-2 TRBV19
CASSPGGANSPLHF TGCGCCAGCAGCCCGGGAGGGGCCAATTCACCCCTCCACTTT - few TRBJ1-6 TRBV5-1
CASVRDRTTDTQYF TGTGCCAGCGTCAGGGACAGGACCACAGATACGCAGTATTTT TRBD1 - TRBJ2-3 TRBV12-3/TRBV12-4
CASSYSGQEYQPQHF TGTGCCAGCAGTTACTCTGGGCAGGAGTATCAGCCCCAGCATTTT - - TRBJ1-5 TRBV6-6
CASSIMVRETQYF TGTGCCAGTAGTATTATGGTCCGAGAGACCCAGTACTTC - few TRBJ2-5 TRBV19
CASSQDLTFNYGYTF TGCGCCAGCAGCCAAGATCTGACGTTTAACTATGGCTACACCTTC - - TRBJ1-2 TRBV4-1
CASSSDRSSYEQYF TGTGCCAGCAGTTCGGACAGGAGCTCCTACGAGCAGTACTTC TRBD1 - TRBJ2-7 TRBV27